These 5 T cell receptor beta chains share one sample of origin, sequenced in a study of T cell repertoires in cytomegalovirus infection. TCRdb independently ran MiXCR on the reads; one entry per CDR3 protein. Of around 140,000 distinct CDR3 sequences listed, 5% to 6.5% were seen once; the top ten hold around 17%. The source material was PBMCs. These receptors originate from a human donor in good health (CMV status not recorded). Some clones in this sample may be carry-over from other donors' samples.

This clonotype was seen ten or more times. The chain uses TRBV5-4 and TRBJ1-1; no reliable D call. Germline V lookup: CDR1 SGHNT, CDR2 YYREEE (reference sequence). CDR3 length: 12 amino acids. V was trimmed by 7 bases and J by 1 base, leaving 8 bases between them. This CDR3 reads CASRRWNTEAFF. The CDR3 DNA is TGTGCCAGCCGCCGGTGGAACACTGAAGCTTTCTTT.

This clonotype came up a few times. The chain uses TRBV28 and TRBJ2-4; a possible D gene is TRBD2 (6 bases). CDR3 size: 15 residues. Germline CDR1 and CDR2: MDHEN and SYDVKM. V was shortened by 3 bases and J by 9 bases, with 18 bases between the two germline ends. The CDR3 coding sequence is TGTGCCAGCAGTTTGGGGGGTTCGAAAATGAGCATTCAGTACTTC. Amino acid sequence: CASSLGGSKMSIQYF.

A note on this clonotype: Possible read error: a much larger clone is one base away. This chain uses TRBV24-1 with TRBJ2-6; possibly TRBD2 for D (5 bases). The CDR3 runs to 16 residues. CDR1 is KGHDR and CDR2 is SFDVKD in the germline V gene. V was clipped by 9 bases and J by 2 bases, with 16 bases between them. CDR3 sequence: CATCGARAAGANVLTF. DNA for the CDR3: TGTGCCACCTGTGGTGCGAGGGCAGCTGGGGCCAACGTCCTGACTTTC.

This clonotype was counted between two and nine times. The V gene is TRBV12-3 or TRBV12-4, the J gene TRBJ2-5; D is unresolved. This CDR3 contains 12 residues. V dropped 3 bases and J dropped 5 bases, with 7 bases sitting between them. The CDR3 DNA reads as TGTGCCAGCAGTTTCTCGGCGGAGACCCAGTACTTC. As protein: CASSFSAETQYF.

This clonotype was seen many times. This sequence joins TRBV6-2 or TRBV6-3 and TRBJ1-1, with 10 bases that match TRBD1. Germline CDR1 is MNHEY and CDR2 is SVGEGT. This CDR3 spans 14 amino acids. Trimming removed 6 bases from V and 5 bases from J; junction bases left unmatched: 6. The CDR3 DNA follows: TGTGCCAGCAGGTCGACAGGGGGCGGAACTGAAGCTTTCTTT. Translation gives CASRSTGGGTEAFF.